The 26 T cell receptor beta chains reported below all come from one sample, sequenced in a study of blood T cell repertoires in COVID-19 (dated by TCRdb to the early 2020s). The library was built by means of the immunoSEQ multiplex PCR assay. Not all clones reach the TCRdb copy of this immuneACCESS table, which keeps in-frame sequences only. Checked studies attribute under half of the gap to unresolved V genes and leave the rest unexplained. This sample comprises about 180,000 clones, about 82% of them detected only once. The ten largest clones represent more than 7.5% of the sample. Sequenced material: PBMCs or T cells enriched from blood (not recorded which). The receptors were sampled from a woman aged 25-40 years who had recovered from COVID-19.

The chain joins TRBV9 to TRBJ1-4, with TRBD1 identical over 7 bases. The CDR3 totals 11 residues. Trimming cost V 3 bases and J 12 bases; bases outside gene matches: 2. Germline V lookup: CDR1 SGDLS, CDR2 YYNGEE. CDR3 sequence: CASSAGTELFF. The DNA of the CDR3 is TGTGCCAGCAGCGCCGGGACAGAACTGTTTTTT.

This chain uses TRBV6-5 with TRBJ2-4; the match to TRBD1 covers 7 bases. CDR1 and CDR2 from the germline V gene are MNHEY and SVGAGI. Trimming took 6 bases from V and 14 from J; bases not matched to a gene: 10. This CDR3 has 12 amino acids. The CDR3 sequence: CASRPLGGTEYF. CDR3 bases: TGTGCCAGCAGGCCCTTAGGTGGGACAGAGTACTTC.

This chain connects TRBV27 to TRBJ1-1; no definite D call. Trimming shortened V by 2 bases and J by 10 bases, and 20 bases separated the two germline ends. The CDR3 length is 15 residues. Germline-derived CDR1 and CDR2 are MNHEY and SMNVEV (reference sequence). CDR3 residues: CASSLKSLVGGGAFF. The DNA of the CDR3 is TGTGCCAGCAGTTTAAAAAGTTTGGTCGGAGGCGGAGCTTTCTTT.

The DNA for the CDR3 is TGCGCCAGCAGCCAAGACCCGAGCGGTAGCTCCTACAATGAGCAGTTCTTC. Amino acids: CASSQDPSGSSYNEQFF. The V gene is TRBV4-1, the J gene TRBJ2-1; D perhaps matches TRBD2 (5 bases). V lost 0 bases and J lost 0, with 12 bases in between. The germline V gene encodes CDR1 MGHRA and CDR2 YSYEKL. This CDR3 has 17 residues.

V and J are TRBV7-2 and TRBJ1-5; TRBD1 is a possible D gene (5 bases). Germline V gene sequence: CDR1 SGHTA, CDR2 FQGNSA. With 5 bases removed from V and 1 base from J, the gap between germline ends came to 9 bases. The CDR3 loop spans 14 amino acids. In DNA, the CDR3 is TGTGCCAGCAGCAACGGGGGGAGCAATCAGCCCCAGCATTTT. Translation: CASSNGGSNQPQHF.

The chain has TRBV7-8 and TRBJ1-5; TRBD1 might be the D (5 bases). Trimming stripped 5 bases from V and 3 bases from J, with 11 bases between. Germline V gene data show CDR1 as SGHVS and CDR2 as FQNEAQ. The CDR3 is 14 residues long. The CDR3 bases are TGTGCCAGCAGCCCCAGACAGCCCAATCAGCCCCAGCATTTT. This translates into CASSPRQPNQPQHF.

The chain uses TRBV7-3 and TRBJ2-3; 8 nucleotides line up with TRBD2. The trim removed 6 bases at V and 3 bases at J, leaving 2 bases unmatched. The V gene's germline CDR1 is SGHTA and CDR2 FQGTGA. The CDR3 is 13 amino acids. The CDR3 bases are TGTGCCAGCAGGCGGGAGGCTACAGATACGCAGTATTTT. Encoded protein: CASRREATDTQYF.

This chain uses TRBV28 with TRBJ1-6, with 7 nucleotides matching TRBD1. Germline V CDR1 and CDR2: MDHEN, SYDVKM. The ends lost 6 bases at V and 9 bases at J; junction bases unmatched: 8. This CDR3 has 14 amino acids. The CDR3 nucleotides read TGTGCCAGCAGATCTTCACAGGGGTTTTCACCCCTCCACTTT. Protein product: CASRSSQGFSPLHF.

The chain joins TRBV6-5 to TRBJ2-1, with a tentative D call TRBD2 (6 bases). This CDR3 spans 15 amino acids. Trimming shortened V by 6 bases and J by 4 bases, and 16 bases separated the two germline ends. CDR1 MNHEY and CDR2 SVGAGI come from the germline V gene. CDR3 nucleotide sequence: TGTGCCAGCAGAGCCGGGACTTTGCTTTACAATGAGCAGTTCTTC. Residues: CASRAGTLLYNEQFF.

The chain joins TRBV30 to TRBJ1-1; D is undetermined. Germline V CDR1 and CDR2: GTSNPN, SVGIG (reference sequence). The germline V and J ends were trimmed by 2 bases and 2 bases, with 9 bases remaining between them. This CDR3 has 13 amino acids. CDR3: CAWSPGYNTEAFF. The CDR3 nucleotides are TGTGCCTGGAGTCCGGGATATAACACTGAAGCTTTCTTT.

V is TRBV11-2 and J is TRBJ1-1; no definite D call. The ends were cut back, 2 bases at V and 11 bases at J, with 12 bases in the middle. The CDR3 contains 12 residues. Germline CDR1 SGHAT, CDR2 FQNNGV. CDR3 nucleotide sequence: TGTGCCAGCAGCTTACCTCTCGAGCGGGCTTTCTTT. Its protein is CASSLPLERAFF.

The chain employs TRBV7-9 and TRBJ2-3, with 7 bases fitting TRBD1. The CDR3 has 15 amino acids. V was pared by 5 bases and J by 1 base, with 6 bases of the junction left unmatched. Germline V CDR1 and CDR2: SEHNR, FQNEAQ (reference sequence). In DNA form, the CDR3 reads TGTGCCAGCAGCCCTGGCGGACAGGGCACAGATACGCAGTATTTT. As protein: CASSPGGQGTDTQYF. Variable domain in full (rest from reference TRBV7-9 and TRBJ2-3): DTGVSQNPRHKITKRGQNVTFRCDPISEHNRLYWYRQTLGQGPEFLTYFQNEAQLEKSRLLSDRFSAERPKGSFSTLEIQRTEQGDSAMYLCASSPGGQGTDTQYFGPGTRLTVL.

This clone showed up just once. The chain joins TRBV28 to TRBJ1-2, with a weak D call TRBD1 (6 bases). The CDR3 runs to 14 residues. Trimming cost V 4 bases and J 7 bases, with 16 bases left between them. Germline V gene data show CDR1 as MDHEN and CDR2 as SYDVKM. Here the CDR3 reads CASSSPQGLGGYTF. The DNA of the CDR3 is TGTGCCAGCAGTTCCCCACAGGGTTTAGGTGGCTACACCTTC.

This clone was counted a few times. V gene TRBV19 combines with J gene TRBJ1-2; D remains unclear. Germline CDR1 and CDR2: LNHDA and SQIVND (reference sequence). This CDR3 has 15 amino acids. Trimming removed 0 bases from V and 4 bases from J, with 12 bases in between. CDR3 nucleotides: TGTGCCAGTAGTATAGATCGCGCAGGTAGCTATGGCTACACCTTC. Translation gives CASSIDRAGSYGYTF.

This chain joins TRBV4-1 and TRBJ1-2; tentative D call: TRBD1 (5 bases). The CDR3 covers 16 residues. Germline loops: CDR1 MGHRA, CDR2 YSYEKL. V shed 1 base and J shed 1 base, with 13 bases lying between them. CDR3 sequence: CASSQVPRGSNYGYTF. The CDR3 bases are TGCGCCAGCAGCCAAGTCCCGCGGGGGAGTAACTATGGCTACACCTTC.

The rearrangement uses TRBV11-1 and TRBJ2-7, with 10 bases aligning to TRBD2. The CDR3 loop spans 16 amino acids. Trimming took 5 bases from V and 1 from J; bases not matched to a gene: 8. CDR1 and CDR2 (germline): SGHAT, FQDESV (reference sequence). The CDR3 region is CASSPSGRATSYEQYF. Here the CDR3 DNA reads TGTGCCAGCAGCCCCAGCGGGAGGGCCACTTCCTACGAGCAGTACTTC. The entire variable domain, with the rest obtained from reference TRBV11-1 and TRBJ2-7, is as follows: EAEVAQSPRYKITEKSQAVAFWCDPISGHATLYWYRQILGQGPELLVQFQDESVVDDSQLPKDRFSAERLKGVDSTLKIQPAELGDSAMYLCASSPSGRATSYEQYFGPGTRLTVT.

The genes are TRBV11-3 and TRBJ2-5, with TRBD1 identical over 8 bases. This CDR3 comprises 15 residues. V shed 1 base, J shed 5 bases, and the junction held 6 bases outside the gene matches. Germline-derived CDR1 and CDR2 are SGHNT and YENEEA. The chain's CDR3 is CASSLGLTGDETQYF. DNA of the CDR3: TGTGCCAGCAGCTTAGGGCTGACAGGGGATGAGACCCAGTACTTC.

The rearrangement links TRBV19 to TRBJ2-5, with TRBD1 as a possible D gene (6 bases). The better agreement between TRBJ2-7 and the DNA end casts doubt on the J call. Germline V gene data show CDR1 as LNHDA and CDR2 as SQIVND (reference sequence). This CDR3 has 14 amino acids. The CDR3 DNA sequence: TGTGCCAGTAGGGACCGACAGGCGAGCTACGAGCAGTACTTC. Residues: CASRDRQASYEQYF.

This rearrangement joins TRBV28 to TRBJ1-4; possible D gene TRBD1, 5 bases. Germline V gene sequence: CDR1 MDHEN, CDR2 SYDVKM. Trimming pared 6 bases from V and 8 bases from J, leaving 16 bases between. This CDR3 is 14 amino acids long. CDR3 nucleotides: TGTGCCAGCAGGTCCCACCAAGGGGTGGAAAAACTGTTTTTT. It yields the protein CASRSHQGVEKLFF.

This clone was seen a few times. The CDR3 spells CASSQEGVLAGDNEQFF. The CDR3 DNA sequence: TGTGCCAGCAGCCAAGAGGGGGTTCTAGCGGGAGACAATGAGCAGTTCTTC. The J gene is TRBJ2-1, the V gene TRBV3-1 (or the pseudogene TRBV3-2); 10 bases match TRBD2. Germline CDR1 LGHDT, CDR2 YNNKEL (reference sequence). The J segment lost 5 bases and the V segment lost 0 bases, leaving 7 bases of the junction unmatched. This CDR3 is built from 17 residues.

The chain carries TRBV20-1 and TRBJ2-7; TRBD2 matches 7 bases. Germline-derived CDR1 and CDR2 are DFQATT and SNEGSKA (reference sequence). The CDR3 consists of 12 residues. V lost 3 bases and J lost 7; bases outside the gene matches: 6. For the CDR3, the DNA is TGCAGTGCTAGTCCTCTAGCGGTTGAGCAGTACTTC. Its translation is CSASPLAVEQYF.

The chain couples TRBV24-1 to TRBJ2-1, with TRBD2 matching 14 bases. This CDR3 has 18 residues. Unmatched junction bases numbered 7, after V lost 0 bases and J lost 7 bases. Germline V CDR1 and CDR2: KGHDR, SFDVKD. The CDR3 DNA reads TGTGCCACCAGTGATTTGTGGGGGACTAGCGGGAGCGCAAATGAGCAGTTCTTC. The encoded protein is CATSDLWGTSGSANEQFF.

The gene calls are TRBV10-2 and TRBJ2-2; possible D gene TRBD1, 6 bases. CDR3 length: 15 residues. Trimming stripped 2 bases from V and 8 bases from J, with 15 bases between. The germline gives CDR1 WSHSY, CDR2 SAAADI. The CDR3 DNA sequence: TGCGCCAGCAGTGAGCAGGCTGGGGGCGGGGGGGAGCTGTTTTTT. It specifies CASSEQAGGGGELFF.

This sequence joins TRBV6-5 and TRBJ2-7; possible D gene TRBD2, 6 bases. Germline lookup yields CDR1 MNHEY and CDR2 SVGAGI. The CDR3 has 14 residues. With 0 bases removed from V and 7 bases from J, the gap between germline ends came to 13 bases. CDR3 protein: CASSYSPTSLEQYF. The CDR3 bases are TGTGCCAGCAGTTACTCCCCGACTAGTCTGGAGCAGTACTTC.

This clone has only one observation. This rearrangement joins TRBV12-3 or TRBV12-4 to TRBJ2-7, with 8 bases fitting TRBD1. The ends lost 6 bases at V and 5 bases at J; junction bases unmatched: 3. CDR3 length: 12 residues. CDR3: CASSRDRNEQYF. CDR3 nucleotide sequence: TGTGCCAGCAGCCGGGACAGGAACGAGCAGTACTTC.

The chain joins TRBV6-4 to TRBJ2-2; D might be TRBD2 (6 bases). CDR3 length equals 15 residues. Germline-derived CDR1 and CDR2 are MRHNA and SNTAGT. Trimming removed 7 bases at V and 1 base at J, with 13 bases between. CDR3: CASIDSGENTGELFF. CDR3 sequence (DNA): TGTGCCAGCATTGATAGCGGAGAGAACACCGGGGAGCTGTTTTTT.